This is a list of T cell receptor beta chains from one sample in a study of blood T cells in healthy people across ages. TCRdb re-derived calls from the 5' RACE reads in MiXCR, one entry per CDR3 protein. The table lists about 1.6 million distinct CDR3 sequences, around 36% of them singletons. Material: blood. These receptors originate from a woman under 40 in good health. Both conserved end residues are part of each CDR3. D genes are given only for firm matches. Clone size is given for some rows only: seen once, a few or many times, or a class if the clone is expanded.

clone_size d_call j_call v_call cdr3_nt cdr3_aa
NA NA TRBJ1-2 TRBV4-1 TGCGCCAGCAGCCAACGTTCAGGCGCCGGCTACACCTTC CASSQRSGAGYTF
many NA TRBJ2-3 TRBV10-3 TGTGCCATCAGTGGGCCAGAGCTAAGCAGGGGCACAGATACGCAGTATTTT CAISGPELSRGTDTQYF
NA TRBD2 TRBJ2-3 TRBV7-6 TGTGCCAGCAGCCCCCTAACTAGCGGGAGGAAGGGTACGCAGTATTTT CASSPLTSGRKGTQYF
few TRBD1 TRBJ2-5 TRBV5-8 TGTGCCAGCAGGTTCCGGGACAGGGGTTTCCAAGAGACCCAGTACTTC CASRFRDRGFQETQYF
NA TRBD1 TRBJ1-6 TRBV5-6 TGTGCCAGCAGCTTCGAGTGGGACAGGGAGACACCCCTCCACTTT CASSFEWDRETPLHF
many TRBD2 TRBJ2-5 TRBV29-1 TGCAGCGTTGGCGGGGGGCTGGAGACCCAGTACTTC CSVGGGLETQYF
NA TRBD1 TRBJ1-2 TRBV27 TGTGCCAGCAGCAGACAGGGTCTAGGTGGCCACTATGGCTACACCTTC CASSRQGLGGHYGYTF
NA TRBD2 TRBJ2-3 TRBV7-2 TGTGCCAGCAGCTTAGCGCTAGCGGTTTTCGGTGATACGCAGTATTTT CASSLALAVFGDTQYF
NA TRBD2 TRBJ2-5 TRBV9 TGTGCCAGCAGCGTAGCTACACTAGCGGGACAGGAGACCCAGTACTTC CASSVATLAGQETQYF
few TRBD1 TRBJ2-7 TRBV6-5 TGTGCCAGCAGCCGATCCGACAGGGACCACGAGCAGTACTTC CASSRSDRDHEQYF
many NA TRBJ2-1 TRBV7-9 TGTGCCAGCAAAGGGGACGGGGTCAATGAGCAGTTCTTC CASKGDGVNEQFF
few TRBD2 TRBJ2-7 TRBV20-1 TGCAGTGCTAGACTACGAGGTCCTAGCGGTGCCTACGAGCAGTACTTC CSARLRGPSGAYEQYF
NA NA TRBJ2-7 TRBV28 TGTGCCAGCAGTTCCTCCCCTACCTACGAGCAGTACTTC CASSSSPTYEQYF
NA TRBD1 TRBJ1-5 TRBV12-5 TGTGCTAGTGGTTTGCACCCGGACAGGGAGCATCAGCCCCAGCATTTT CASGLHPDREHQPQHF
NA NA TRBJ2-2 TRBV5-1 TGCGCCAGCAGCTTGTCGGGTAGCACGTCGTTCGTGGGGGAGCTGTTTTTT CASSLSGSTSFVGELFF
NA NA TRBJ2-5 TRBV5-1 TGCGCCAGCAGCTTGTTTGGGCAGGGCCGCCCCGAGACCCAGTACTTC CASSLFGQGRPETQYF
NA NA TRBJ1-5 TRBV21-1 TGTGCCAGCAGCAAAGAGGGGCGGTGTCAGCCCCAGCATTTT CASSKEGRCQPQHF
few TRBD2 TRBJ2-1 TRBV4-1 TGCGCCAGCAGCCAAGATCCAGCGGGGGGGCCAGGTTCCTCCCCCTACAATGAGCAGTTCTTC CASSQDPAGGPGSSPYNEQFF
many TRBD1 TRBJ1-2 TRBV29-1 TGCAGCGTTACTACACAGGGGATCAACTATGGCTACACCTTC CSVTTQGINYGYTF
NA TRBD1 TRBJ2-3 TRBV27 TGTGCCAGCAGTTTATTCGCAGGGGGTCGAACAGATACGCAGTATTTT CASSLFAGGRTDTQYF
NA NA TRBJ1-2 TRBV5-5 TGTGCCAGCACCCCTACCCCGTCTGGGAGTTATGGCTACACCTTC CASTPTPSGSYGYTF
few NA TRBJ2-7 TRBV5-1 TGCGCCAGCAGCTTGGGAGAACCTATGACCTACGAGCAGTACTTC CASSLGEPMTYEQYF
NA TRBD2 TRBJ2-1 TRBV4-1 TGCGCCAGCAGCCACTTACCGGGACTAGCGGGGGTGAGTACTGAGCAGTTCTTC CASSHLPGLAGVSTEQFF
NA TRBD1 TRBJ2-7 TRBV27 TGTGCCAGCAGTTTTGGACAGGGGGTCTTCGAGCAGTACTTC CASSFGQGVFEQYF
NA TRBD2 TRBJ2-5 TRBV20-1 TGCAGTATCCCCGGGACTAGCGTCGAGACCCAGTACTTC CSIPGTSVETQYF
NA NA TRBJ1-1 TRBV20-1 TGCAGTGCCCCAACACCAGGGATGAACACTGAAGCTTTCTTT CSAPTPGMNTEAFF
NA TRBD2 TRBJ2-3 TRBV2 TGTGCCAGCAACCACCCGGGACTAGCGGGGGGGGATACGCAGTATTTT CASNHPGLAGGDTQYF
NA NA TRBJ2-1 TRBV5-1 TGCGCCAGCAGCTTGGTGGCAGGGTTGTACAATGAGCAGTTCTTC CASSLVAGLYNEQFF
NA NA TRBJ1-5 TRBV10-3 TGTGCCATCAGTGAGTCGCGAGGGGGAGGTCAGCCCCAGCATTTT CAISESRGGGQPQHF
NA NA TRBJ1-2 TRBV7-9 TGTGCCAGCAGCTTAGGTCAACCGGGAGACGGCTACACCTTC CASSLGQPGDGYTF
few NA TRBJ2-1 TRBV6-6 TGTGCCAGCAGTTACTCGAGCCCGAGCTCCTACAATGAGCAGTTCTTC CASSYSSPSSYNEQFF
many NA TRBJ1-6 TRBV20-1 TGCAGTGCTAGAGAGACGGGTCGGATTGATAATTCACCCCTCCACTTT CSARETGRIDNSPLHF
NA TRBD1 TRBJ1-2 TRBV30 TGTGCCTGGACAGGGGGCTCTTCTGGCTACACCTTC CAWTGGSSGYTF